These T cell receptor beta chains were read from a single sample in a study of T cell responses to AZD1222 COVID-19 vaccine. This table comes from immunoSEQ multiplex PCR, and its TCRdb copy is limited to in-frame clones, with some not included. The table lists over 100,000 clones, roughly 86% of them singletons. The starting material was peripheral blood, obtained on day 0 of MenACWY control vaccination. The receptors here all came from an adult in good health. The CDR3 runs from the conserved cysteine through the conserved F or W.

length,V,CDR3
13,TRBV28,CASIGTGPYEQYF
16,TRBV18,CASSPERAVSGNTIYF
12,TRBV2,CASSPGGQPQHF
16,TRBV5-5,CASSSPGGTAYNEQFF
17,TRBV5-8,CASSLNPGGIQEMAQYF
11,TRBV30,CAWSSNEKLFF
17,TRBV5-1,CASSLRDSLFGSYEQYF
14,TRBV5-1,CASSSGQGVEEQYF
16,TRBV21-1,CASSDGTSGHTDTQYF
13,TRBV28,CASIRFGDYGYTF
15,TRBV4-1,CASSQEGGGGNTIYF
18,TRBV28,CASSLGGTRRLRNTEAFF
18,TRBV5-1,CASSLGGPGQGLGFPLHF
15,TRBV7-2,CASSLATGGGNEQYF
14,TRBV11-2,CASSLYDSGNTIYF
14,TRBV27,CASSFLAGVGEQYF
13,TRBV4-1,CASSQVTGEKLFF
15,TRBV6-2/TRBV6-3,CASSLWTARNTEAFF
13,TRBV15,CASKPSVQETQYF
15,TRBV7-9,CASSSGTGLVLPLHF
14,TRBV28,CATIDGDSGNTIYF
16,TRBV28,CASSPEGQGPNQPQHF
13,TRBV28,CASSLELVREQFF
14,TRBV19,CASSMPDSSYEQYF
16,TRBV7-9,CASSLGVADPRETQYF
14,TRBV4-3,CASSQGRSGNTIYF
14,TRBV28,CASIRNRASYEQYF
13,TRBV5-6,CASSLTANYGYTF
14,TRBV27,CASSSSPGNTEAFF
15,TRBV11-2,CASSLEVRSSYEQYF
16,TRBV28,CASSPVGGGSNQPQHF
17,TRBV4-1,CASSQVVVSPAHSPLHF
16,TRBV3-1/TRBV3-2,CASSQFAGSSTDTQYF
14,TRBV30,CAWAVGTGEVGYTF
15,TRBV5-1,CASSLETYSGNTIYF
11,TRBV18,CASSQGDRVFF
15,TRBV4-2,CASSRPGTAFYEQYF